This T cell receptor (beta chain) was obtained from a study of CD8 T cells in Susac syndrome. In this sample, this clonotype turned up once. With random hexamers, 0.5 to 1 ug RNA was reverse transcribed. Across 54 Vbeta and 13 Jbeta, immunoSEQ multiplex PCR amplified TCR beta CDR3. TCRdb processed the immunoSEQ multiplex PCR reads anew with MiXCR; each CDR3 protein has one entry. The data hold approximately 120,000 distinct CDR3 sequences, with about 94% observed a single time. The length of the CDR3 is 13 residues. With 6 bases clipped from V and 10 bases from J, the junction kept 7 bases outside the gene matches. In germline, CDR1 is KGHSH, CDR2 LQKENI.

The sequence was collected from a human donor in good health. Sequencing input: CD4+ T cells from PBMCs. V is TRBV18 and J is TRBJ1-4, with 8 bases identical to TRBD1. The CDR3: CASSLDREGKLFF. CDR3 nucleotide sequence: TGTGCCAGCTCCCTGGACAGGGAAGGAAAACTGTTTTTT.